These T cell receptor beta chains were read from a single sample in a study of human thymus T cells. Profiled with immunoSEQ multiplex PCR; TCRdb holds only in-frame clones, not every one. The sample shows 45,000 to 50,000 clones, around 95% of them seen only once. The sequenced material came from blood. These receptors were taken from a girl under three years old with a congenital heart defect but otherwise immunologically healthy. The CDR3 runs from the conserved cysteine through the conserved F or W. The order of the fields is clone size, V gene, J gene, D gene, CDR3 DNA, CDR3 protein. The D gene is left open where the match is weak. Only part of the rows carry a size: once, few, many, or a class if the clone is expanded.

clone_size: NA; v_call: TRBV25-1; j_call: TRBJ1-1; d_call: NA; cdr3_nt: TGTGCCAGCAGGGGGGACCGGCCGGACACTGAAGCTTTCTTT; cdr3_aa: CASRGDRPDTEAFF
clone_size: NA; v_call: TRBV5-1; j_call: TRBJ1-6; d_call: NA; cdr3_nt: TGCGCCAGCAGCTCCGGGACCCCGGGTTCACCCCTCCACTTT; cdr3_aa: CASSSGTPGSPLHF
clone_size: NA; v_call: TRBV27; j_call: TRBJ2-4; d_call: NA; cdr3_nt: TGTGCCAGCAGAGAATACAGCTTAGCCAAAAACATTCAGTACTTC; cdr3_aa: CASREYSLAKNIQYF
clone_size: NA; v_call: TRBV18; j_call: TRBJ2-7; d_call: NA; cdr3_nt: TGTGCCAGCTCACCGGACGGGACCTACGAGCAGTACTTC; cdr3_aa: CASSPDGTYEQYF
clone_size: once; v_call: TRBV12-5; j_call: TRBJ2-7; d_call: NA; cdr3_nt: TGTGCTAGTGGTTTCGGTCGGACCTACGAGCAGTACTTC; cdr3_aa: CASGFGRTYEQYF
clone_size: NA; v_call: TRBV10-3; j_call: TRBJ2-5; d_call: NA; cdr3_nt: TGTGCCATCAGTGAGAAGACAGGAGTAGAGACCCAGTACTTC; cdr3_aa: CAISEKTGVETQYF
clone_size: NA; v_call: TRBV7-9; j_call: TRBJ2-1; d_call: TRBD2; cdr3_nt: TGTGCCAGCAGCGCGGGACTAGGATTTGAGCAGTTCTTC; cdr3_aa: CASSAGLGFEQFF
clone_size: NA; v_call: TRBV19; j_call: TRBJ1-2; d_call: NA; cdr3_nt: TGTGCCAGTAGTATTTTTGGCAGGGAATGGGGCTACACCTTC; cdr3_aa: CASSIFGREWGYTF
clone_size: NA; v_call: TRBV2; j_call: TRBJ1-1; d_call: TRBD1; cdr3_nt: TGTGCCAGCAGCCTGACAGGGTATGGGACTGAAGCTTTCTTT; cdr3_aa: CASSLTGYGTEAFF
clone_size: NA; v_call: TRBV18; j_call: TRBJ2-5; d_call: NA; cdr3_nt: TGTGCCAGCTCACCCCCGAGGGGAGGGACAGGTGGTGAGACCCAGTACTTC; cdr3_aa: CASSPPRGGTGGETQYF
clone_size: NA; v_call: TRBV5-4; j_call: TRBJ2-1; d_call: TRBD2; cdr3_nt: TGTGCCAGCAGCGGGTGGGGTAGCGGGAGAGAGTTAGAGCAGTTCTTC; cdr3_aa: CASSGWGSGRELEQFF
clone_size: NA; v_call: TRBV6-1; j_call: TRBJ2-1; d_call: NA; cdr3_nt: TGTGCCAGCAGTCCCGCAGGACGCCCCTACAATGAGCAGTTCTTC; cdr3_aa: CASSPAGRPYNEQFF
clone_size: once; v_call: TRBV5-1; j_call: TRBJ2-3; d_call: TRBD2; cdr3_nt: TGCGCCAGCAGCTTGGCTATGTGGCTAGCGGGAGTTTATTTGGCCTCAGATACGCAGTATTTT; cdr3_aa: CASSLAMWLAGVYLASDTQYF
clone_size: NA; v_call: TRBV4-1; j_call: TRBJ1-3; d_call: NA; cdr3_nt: TGCGCCAGCAGCCAATCCACCGGTTCTGGAAACACCATATATTTT; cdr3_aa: CASSQSTGSGNTIYF
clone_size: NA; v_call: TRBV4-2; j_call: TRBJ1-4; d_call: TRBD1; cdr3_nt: TGTGCCAGCAGCCAAGAGGGCACAGGGGTTGGCGAAAAACTGTTTTTT; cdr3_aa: CASSQEGTGVGEKLFF
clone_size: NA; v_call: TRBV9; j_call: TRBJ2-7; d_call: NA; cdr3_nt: TGTGCCAGCAGCCTTACCCCAGCGGAAACCGAGCAGTACTTC; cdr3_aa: CASSLTPAETEQYF
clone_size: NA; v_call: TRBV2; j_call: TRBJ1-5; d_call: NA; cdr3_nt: TGTGCCAGCAGTGAAGAAGGGTATCAGCCCCAGCATTTT; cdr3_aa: CASSEEGYQPQHF
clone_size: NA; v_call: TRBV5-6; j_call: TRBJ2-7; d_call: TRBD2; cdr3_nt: TGTGCCAGCAGCTATACTAGCGGCAGCTCCTACGAGCAGTACTTC; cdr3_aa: CASSYTSGSSYEQYF
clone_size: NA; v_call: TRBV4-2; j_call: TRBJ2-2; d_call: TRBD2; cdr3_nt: TGTGCCAGCAGCCGGACTAGCGGGAGGGCCTCCACCGGGGAGCTGTTTTTT; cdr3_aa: CASSRTSGRASTGELFF
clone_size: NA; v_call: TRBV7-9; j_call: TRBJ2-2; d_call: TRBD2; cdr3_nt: TGTGCCAGCAGCTTACTAGCGGGAGTCAGACATGGCGGGGAGCTGTTTTTT; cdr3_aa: CASSLLAGVRHGGELFF
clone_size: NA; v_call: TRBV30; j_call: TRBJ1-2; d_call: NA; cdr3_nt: TGTGCCTGGAGCCTCCGGGGCAGGGCCGCGGGCTACACCTTC; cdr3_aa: CAWSLRGRAAGYTF
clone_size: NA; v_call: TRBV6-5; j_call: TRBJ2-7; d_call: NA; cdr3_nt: TGTGCCAGCAGTTACCGGGACACAAGGACCTACGAGCAGTACTTC; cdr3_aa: CASSYRDTRTYEQYF
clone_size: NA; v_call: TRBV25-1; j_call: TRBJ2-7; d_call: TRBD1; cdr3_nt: TGTGCCAGCAGACAAACAGGGGTTCCCTACGAGCAGTACTTC; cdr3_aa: CASRQTGVPYEQYF
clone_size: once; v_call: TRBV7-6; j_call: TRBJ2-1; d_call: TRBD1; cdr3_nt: TGTGCCAGCACCCCGAGAGGACAGGGTAGCAATGAGCAGTTCTTC; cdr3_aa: CASTPRGQGSNEQFF
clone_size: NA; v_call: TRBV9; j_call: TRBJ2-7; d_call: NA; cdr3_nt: TGTGCCAGCAGCCTAGCGCCTATCTACGAGCAGTACTTC; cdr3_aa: CASSLAPIYEQYF
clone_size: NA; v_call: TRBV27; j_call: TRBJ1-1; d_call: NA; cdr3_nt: TGTGCCAGCAGTTTATCAATCTGGACTTTGAACACTGAAGCTTTCTTT; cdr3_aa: CASSLSIWTLNTEAFF
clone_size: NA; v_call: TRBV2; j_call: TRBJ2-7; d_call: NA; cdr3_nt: TGTGCCACGACGACCTACGAGCAGTACTTC; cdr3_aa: CATTTYEQYF
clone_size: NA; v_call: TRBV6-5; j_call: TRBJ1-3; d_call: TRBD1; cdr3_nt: TGTGCCAGCAGTACAGGGGCTGGAAACACCATATATTTT; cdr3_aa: CASSTGAGNTIYF
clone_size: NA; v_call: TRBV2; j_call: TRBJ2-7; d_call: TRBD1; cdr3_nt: TGTGCCAGCAGAGAGGACAGGTTGTACGAGCAGTACTTC; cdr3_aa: CASREDRLYEQYF
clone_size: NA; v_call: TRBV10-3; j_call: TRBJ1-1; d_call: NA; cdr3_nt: TGTGCCATCAGAAGGAACTACGAGGGGGACACTGAAGCTTTCTTT; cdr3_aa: CAIRRNYEGDTEAFF
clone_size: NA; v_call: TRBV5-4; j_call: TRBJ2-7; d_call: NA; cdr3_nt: TGTGCCAGCAGCCCCGGGGTTGCGGCCGCCTACGAGCAGTACTTC; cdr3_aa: CASSPGVAAAYEQYF
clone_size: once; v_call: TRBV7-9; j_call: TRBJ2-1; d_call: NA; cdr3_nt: TGTGCCAGCAGCTTAGGGGCGAATGAGCAGTTCTTC; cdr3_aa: CASSLGANEQFF
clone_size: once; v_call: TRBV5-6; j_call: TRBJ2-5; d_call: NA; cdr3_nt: TGTGCCAGCAGCCCTAGACAGGGACTCCAAGAGACCCAGTACTTC; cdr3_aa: CASSPRQGLQETQYF
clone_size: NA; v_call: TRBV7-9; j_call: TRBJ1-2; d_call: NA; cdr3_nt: TGTGCCAGCAGCCACGCCACACGCAGGGGCTCTAACTATGGCTACACCTTC; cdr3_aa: CASSHATRRGSNYGYTF
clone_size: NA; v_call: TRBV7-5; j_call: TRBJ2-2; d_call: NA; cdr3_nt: TGTGTCAGAAGCTTAGTTGTCTGGGGGGAGCTGTTTTTT; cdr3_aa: CVRSLVVWGELFF
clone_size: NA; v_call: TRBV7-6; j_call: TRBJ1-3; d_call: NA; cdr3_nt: TGTGCCAGCAGCTGGAGTAGCAGTCCGGGAAACACCATATATTTT; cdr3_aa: CASSWSSSPGNTIYF
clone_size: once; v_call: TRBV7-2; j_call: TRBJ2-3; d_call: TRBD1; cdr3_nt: TGTGCCAGCAGCTTAGCCTGGGACAGGCTCACAGATACGCAGTATTTT; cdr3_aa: CASSLAWDRLTDTQYF
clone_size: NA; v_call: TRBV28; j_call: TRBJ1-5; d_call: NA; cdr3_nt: TGTGCCAGCACGCGGGGGCAGGGAAGGAGGAATCAGCCCCAGCATTTT; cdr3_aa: CASTRGQGRRNQPQHF
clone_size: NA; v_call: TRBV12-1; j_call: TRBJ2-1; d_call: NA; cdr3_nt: TGTGCCAGCAGCTTAAACACCGGGACTAGCGGGAGGGGGAACAATGAGCAGTTCTTC; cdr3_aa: CASSLNTGTSGRGNNEQFF
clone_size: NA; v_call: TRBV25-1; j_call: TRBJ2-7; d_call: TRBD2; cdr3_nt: TGTGCCAGCATCCCTCCCAGCGGGAGTTTAAACGAGCAGTACTTC; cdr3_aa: CASIPPSGSLNEQYF
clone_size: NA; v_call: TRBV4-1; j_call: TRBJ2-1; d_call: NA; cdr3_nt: TGCGCCAGCAGCCACAGACAGGGATTAGTGGGAGGGGATTGGGGTGAGCAGTTCTTC; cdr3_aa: CASSHRQGLVGGDWGEQFF
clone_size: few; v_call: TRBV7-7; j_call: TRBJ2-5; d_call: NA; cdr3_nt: TGTGCTAGCAGCTTACCCTATTGGCGGAGAATGCAAGAGACCCAGTACTTC; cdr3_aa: CASSLPYWRRMQETQYF
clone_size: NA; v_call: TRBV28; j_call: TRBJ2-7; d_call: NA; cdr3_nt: TGTGCCAGCAGCAGAACTAGTAAGGTCTACGAGCAGTACTTC; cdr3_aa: CASSRTSKVYEQYF
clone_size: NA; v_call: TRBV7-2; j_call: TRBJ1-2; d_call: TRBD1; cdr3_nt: TGTGCCAGCAACTTGGACAGGGCAAACTATGGCTACACCTTC; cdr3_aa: CASNLDRANYGYTF
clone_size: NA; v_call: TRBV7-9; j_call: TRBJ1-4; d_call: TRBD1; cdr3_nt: TGTGCCAGCAGCTTAGCAGGGGGCATGGGTGAAAAACTGTTTTTT; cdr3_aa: CASSLAGGMGEKLFF
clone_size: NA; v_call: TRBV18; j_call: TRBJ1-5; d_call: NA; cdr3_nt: TGTGCCAGCTTCCGAGGGGGGAAAGCTCGTGACAATCAGCCCCAGCATTTT; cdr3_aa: CASFRGGKARDNQPQHF
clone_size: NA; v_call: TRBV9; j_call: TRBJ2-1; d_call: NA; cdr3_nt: TGTGCCAGCAGCGCCCGGCGTAATTACAATGAGCAGTTCTTC; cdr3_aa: CASSARRNYNEQFF
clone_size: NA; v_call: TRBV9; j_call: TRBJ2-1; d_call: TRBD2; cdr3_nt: TGTGCCAGCAGCGTAGGGACTAGCGGGAATGAGCAGTTCTTC; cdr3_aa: CASSVGTSGNEQFF
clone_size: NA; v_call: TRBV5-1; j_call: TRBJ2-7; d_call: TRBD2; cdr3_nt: TGCGCCACCTCGCGGCATAGCGGGAGCTCCTACGAGCAGTACTTC; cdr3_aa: CATSRHSGSSYEQYF
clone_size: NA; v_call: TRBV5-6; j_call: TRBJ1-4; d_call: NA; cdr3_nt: TGTGCCAGCAGCTCTCAGGTCGTTTTGGGGTCTAATGAAAAACTGTTTTTT; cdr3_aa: CASSSQVVLGSNEKLFF
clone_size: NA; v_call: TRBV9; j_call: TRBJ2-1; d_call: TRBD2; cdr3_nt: TGTGCCAGCAGCTCAGCGGGACTAGCGGGAGTGATTGAGCAGTTCTTC; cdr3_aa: CASSSAGLAGVIEQFF
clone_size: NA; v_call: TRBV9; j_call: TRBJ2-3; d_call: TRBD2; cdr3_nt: TGTGCCAGCAGCGTAGGAGCGGGAGGTAGCACAGATACGCAGTATTTT; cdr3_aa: CASSVGAGGSTDTQYF
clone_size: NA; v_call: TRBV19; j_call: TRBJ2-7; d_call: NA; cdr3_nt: TGTGCCAGTACCCCCGGGGAGGGGGCCTACGAGCAGTACTTC; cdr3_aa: CASTPGEGAYEQYF
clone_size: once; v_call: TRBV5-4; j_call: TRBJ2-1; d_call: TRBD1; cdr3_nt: TGTGCCAGCAGCAACGACAGGGGCCCTTCCTACAATGAGCAGTTCTTC; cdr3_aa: CASSNDRGPSYNEQFF
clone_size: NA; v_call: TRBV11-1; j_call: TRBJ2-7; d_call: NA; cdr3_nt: TGTGCCAGCAGCTTCCCCCGACATGGAGGCTACGAGCAGTACTTC; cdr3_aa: CASSFPRHGGYEQYF
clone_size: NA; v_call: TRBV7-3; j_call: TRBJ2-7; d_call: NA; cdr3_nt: TGTGCCAGCAGCTTGGAGTCGGACTACGAGCAGTACTTC; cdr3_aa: CASSLESDYEQYF